The clone carrying this T cell receptor (beta chain) was picked up a small number of times. Its antigen is unknown. The junction differs from germline at one of its ends, possibly a read error. These data belong to a study of beta chain features in type 1 diabetes. Expressed TCRB transcripts got sequenced, as all isolated RNA was reverse transcribed. Data came from immunoSEQ multiplex PCR; TCRdb stores just in-frame clones and leaves some out. This sample has over 300,000 clones, with around 9.7% found just once. The CDR3 spans 14 residues. Germline CDR1 and CDR2: SSHAT and FNYEAQ (reference sequence). The study, taken as a whole, reports: Naive, central memory and Treg TCRB repertoires seemed to resemble each other more closely in patients than they did in healthy donors. Patients with Type 1 diabetes showed moderately but significantly shorter TCRB CDR3s in all four CD4+ subsets. Small HLA sub-analyses could not settle whether HLA shapes TCRB rearrangement. cDNA-based reads could over-represent cells with high TCR expression.

The V and J genes are TRBV7-7 and TRBJ2-5; 7 bases fit TRBD1. The sample comprised central memory CD4+ T cells from blood. The sequence was obtained from a man aged 25 to 40 with type 1 diabetes. CDR3 DNA: TGTGCTAGCAGCTTACAGGGGAGCGACGAGACCCAGTACTTC. As protein: CASSLQGSDETQYF.